Below are 26 T cell receptor beta chains sequenced from a single sample in a study of CD8 T cells in ankylosing spondylitis. Whole-study results and caveats: The study identified a TCR beta motif of several highly homologous variants that appeared characteristic of ankylosing spondylitis blood.

The antigens for these receptors are not known. TCRdb ran MiXCR on the 5' RACE reads and lists one entry per CDR3 protein. In the table there are more than 500,000 distinct CDR3 sequences, roughly 5% of which are singletons. Sequencing was carried out using blood, either unsorted or a sorted T cell fraction (not recorded which). The receptors shown here come from a male donor with ankylosing spondylitis.

This clonotype was counted ten times or more. This chain links TRBV6-2 or TRBV6-3 with TRBJ1-4; 7 bases match TRBD1. The length of the CDR3 is 14 residues. After removal of 6 bases from V and 7 bases from J, the junction contained 8 bases not matched to a gene. From germline, CDR1 is MNHEY and CDR2 SVGEGT. CDR3 residues: CASSVRDSFEKLFF. CDR3 bases: TGTGCCAGCAGCGTCCGGGACAGTTTTGAAAAACTGTTTTTT.

This chain joins TRBV7-2 and TRBJ2-1; 9 bases line up with TRBD2. Trimming removed 1 base from V and 12 bases from J; junction bases left unmatched: 7. Germline loops: CDR1 SGHTA, CDR2 FQGNSA. The CDR3 totals 14 residues. CDR3 in amino acids: CASSLGLAGILQFF. For the CDR3, the DNA is TGTGCCAGCAGCTTAGGCCTAGCGGGGATCTTGCAGTTCTTC.

This clonotype was seen many times. The chain employs TRBV5-6 and TRBJ1-6; D not certain. Germline loops: CDR1 SGHDT, CDR2 YYEEEE. The CDR3 contains 15 residues. The ends were cut back, 1 base at V and 10 bases at J, with 15 bases in the middle. The CDR3 DNA follows: TGTGCCAGCAGCTTGCCCGGGCCCGGAGGCTCACCCCTCCACTTT. It is translated as CASSLPGPGGSPLHF.

This clonotype was counted many times. V is TRBV4-3 and J is TRBJ1-5; D remains unclear. Trimming took 0 bases from V and 3 from J, leaving 3 bases between them. The CDR3 loop spans 13 amino acids. Germline loops: CDR1 LGHNA, CDR2 YSLEER. CDR3 bases: TGCGCCAGCAGCCAAGAACTCAATCAGCCCCAGCATTTT. Translated, it gives CASSQELNQPQHF.

There are many counts of this clonotype. This sequence joins TRBV11-1 and TRBJ2-1; 14 positions agree with TRBD2. The CDR3 is 20 amino acids. Germline V gene sequence: CDR1 SGHAT, CDR2 FQDESV (reference sequence). Losses at the gene ends were 6 bases for V and 2 bases for J; bases not matched to a gene: 15. The CDR3 DNA sequence: TGTGCCAGCAGTTTTAACCCGGGACTAGCGGGAGAAGCTGCCTACAATGAGCAGTTCTTC. Translated: CASSFNPGLAGEAAYNEQFF.

DNA of the CDR3: TGCGCCAGCAGCCAAGTCTGGTTCGGTGAGCAGTTCTTC. It specifies CASSQVWFGEQFF. The rearrangement joins TRBV4-3 to TRBJ2-1; D not resolved. CDR3 length equals 13 residues. Germline V gene sequence: CDR1 LGHNA, CDR2 YSLEER. Trimming took 1 base from V and 9 from J, leaving 10 bases between them.

This clonotype was found a few times. The chain links TRBV5-6 to TRBJ2-7; 12 bases fit TRBD2. CDR3 size: 16 residues. V lost 4 bases and J lost 5; bases outside the gene matches: 10. CDR1 is SGHDT and CDR2 is YYEEEE in the germline V gene. CDR3 region: CASSASSGGAINEQYF. In nucleotides, the CDR3 is TGTGCCAGCAGCGCCTCTAGCGGGGGGGCGATAAACGAGCAGTACTTC.

This clonotype was observed at least ten times. The chain is built from TRBV6-2 or TRBV6-3 and TRBJ2-7; D unresolved. Trimming took 0 bases from V and 4 from J, leaving 13 bases between them. CDR3 length: 15 residues. Germline CDR1 MNHEY, CDR2 SVGEGT. CDR3 protein: CASSYSAGSFYEQYF. CDR3 sequence (DNA): TGTGCCAGCAGTTACTCGGCAGGCAGCTTTTACGAGCAGTACTTC.

This clonotype was detected many times. The chain couples TRBV11-1 to TRBJ2-1; 11 bases align to TRBD2. The CDR3 sequence is 17 residues long. V shed 0 bases, J shed 0 bases, and the junction held 1 base outside the gene matches. Germline V lookup: CDR1 SGHAT, CDR2 FQDESV (reference sequence). The CDR3: CASSLATSGSSYNEQFF. The CDR3 DNA is TGTGCCAGCAGCTTAGCCACTAGCGGGAGCTCCTACAATGAGCAGTTCTTC.

Many counts were recorded for this clonotype. The chain carries TRBV5-1 and TRBJ1-1; no clear D. The CDR3 consists of 14 residues. Germline CDR1 and CDR2: SGHRS and YFSETQ. The V gene lost 1 base and the J gene lost 5 bases, with 12 bases spanning the gap. CDR3: CASSLPAFGTEAFF. The CDR3 DNA sequence: TGCGCCAGCAGCTTGCCCGCTTTCGGGACTGAAGCTTTCTTT.

This clonotype was seen repeatedly, ten times or more. The chain recombines TRBV6-2 or TRBV6-3 with TRBJ1-5; D possibly corresponds to TRBD1 (5 bases). This CDR3 has 19 residues. Trimming pared 0 bases from V and 1 base from J, leaving 19 bases between. Germline V gene sequence: CDR1 MNHEY, CDR2 SVGEGT. The CDR3 spells CASSYSRGWDRESNQPQHF. Here the CDR3 DNA reads TGTGCCAGCAGTTACTCGAGAGGCTGGGACCGGGAAAGCAATCAGCCCCAGCATTTT.

The sample holds many counts of this clonotype. The chain recombines TRBV11-2 with TRBJ2-6; D is unresolved. The CDR3 length is 15 residues. Trimming removed 3 bases from V and 3 bases from J, with 9 bases in between. Germline lookup yields CDR1 SGHAT and CDR2 FQNNGV. CDR3 sequence reads: CASSFLGGGANVLTF. The DNA of the CDR3 is TGTGCCAGCAGCTTCTTGGGTGGTGGGGCCAACGTCCTGACTTTC.

This clonotype was seen repeatedly, ten times or more. The chain couples TRBV6-2 or TRBV6-3 to TRBJ1-6; D ambiguous. Deletions cut 6 bases from V and 9 bases from J, with 6 bases between. The CDR3 covers 11 residues. Per germline, CDR1 MNHEY and CDR2 SVGEGT. The CDR3 spells CASSDSSPLHF. The CDR3 DNA is TGTGCCAGCAGCGATTCTTCACCCCTCCACTTT.

There are many counts of this clonotype. The chain links TRBV6-5 to TRBJ2-5; D is unclear. Germline V lookup: CDR1 MNHEY, CDR2 SVGAGI. Trimming took 0 bases from V and 5 from J, leaving 19 bases between them. CDR3 length: 17 residues. The CDR3 spells CASSYSKYLLGRETQYF. DNA for the CDR3: TGTGCCAGCAGTTACTCGAAGTACCTCTTGGGCAGGGAGACCCAGTACTTC.

There are many counts of this clonotype. The V and J genes are TRBV5-5 and TRBJ2-3, with 7 bases aligning to TRBD1. The V gene end was trimmed by 0 bases and the J gene end by 2 bases; junction bases not matched to a gene: 6. CDR3 length equals 16 residues. The germline CDR1 and CDR2 sequences are SGHKS and YYEKEE (reference sequence). The CDR3 nucleotides are TGTGCCAGCAGCTTGGGAGGGGGCACTCACACAGATACGCAGTATTTT. Protein sequence: CASSLGGGTHTDTQYF.

This clonotype has a count of ten or more. V and J are TRBV7-2 and TRBJ2-7; D is uncertain. The V end lost 2 bases, the J end lost 4 bases, and 15 bases lay between the germline ends. Germline CDR1 reads SGHTA; CDR2 reads FQGNSA. This CDR3 has 15 residues. CDR3 coding DNA: TGTGCCAGCAGCTTAATAAGGAGTCGTATTTACGAGCAGTACTTC. It is translated as CASSLIRSRIYEQYF. Full variable domain (rest looked up from reference TRBV7-2 and TRBJ2-7): GAGVSQSPSNKVTEKGKDVELRCDPISGHTALYWYRQSLGQGLEFLIYFQGNSAPDKSGLPSDRFSAERTGGSVSTLTIQRTQQEDSAVYLCASSLIRSRIYEQYFGPGTRLTVT.

Many counts were recorded for this clonotype. The V and J genes are TRBV6-2 or TRBV6-3 and TRBJ2-6; TRBD2 is a possible D gene (5 bases). The V end lost 4 bases, the J end lost 2 bases, and 9 bases lay between the germline ends. CDR3 size: 15 residues. Germline loops: CDR1 MNHEY, CDR2 SVGEGT. CDR3 coding DNA: TGTGCCAGCAGTTCATTGGGAGCTGGGGCCAACGTCCTGACTTTC. Translated: CASSSLGAGANVLTF.

This clonotype was seen repeatedly, ten times or more. This chain joins TRBV15 and TRBJ2-3, with 14 nucleotides matching TRBD2. Germline CDR1 is LNHNV and CDR2 is YYDKDF (reference sequence). The CDR3 consists of 14 residues. Trimming cost V 5 bases and J 9 bases; bases outside gene matches: 4. CDR3: CATSVGLAGDTQYF. As DNA, the CDR3 is TGTGCCACCAGCGTGGGACTAGCGGGGGACACGCAGTATTTT. The variable domain in full, with the rest retrieved from reference TRBV15 and TRBJ2-3, is DAMVIQNPRYQVTQFGKPVTLSCSQTLNHNVMYWYQQKSSQAPKLLFHYYDKDFNNEADTPDNFQSRRPNTSFCFLDIRSPGLGDTAMYLCATSVGLAGDTQYFGPGTRLTVL.

This clonotype was counted ten times or more. The V gene is TRBV6-5, the J gene TRBJ1-1; D is ambiguous. Germline CDR1 and CDR2: MNHEY and SVGAGI. Trimming removed 0 bases at V and 4 bases at J, with 6 bases between. This CDR3 is built from 13 residues. The CDR3 nucleotides read TGTGCCAGCAGTTACTCAGGGCTCACTGAAGCTTTCTTT. Translation gives CASSYSGLTEAFF.

This clonotype showed up many times. The chain carries TRBV29-1 and TRBJ1-2; 7 positions match TRBD1. Per germline, CDR1 SQVTM and CDR2 ANQGSEA. The CDR3 totals 11 residues. Losses at the gene ends were 6 bases for V and 7 bases for J; bases not matched to a gene: 5. The CDR3 DNA sequence: TGCAGCGTGGGTGGGACAGCTGGCTACACCTTC. Its protein product is CSVGGTAGYTF.

V usage is TRBV20-1 and J usage is TRBJ2-1, with 11 bases matching TRBD2. Germline lookup yields CDR1 DFQATT and CDR2 SNEGSKA (reference sequence). The CDR3 sequence is 14 residues long. CDR3 residues: CSPLAGGVVNEQFF. CDR3 in DNA: TGCAGCCCTCTAGCGGGAGGAGTGGTGAATGAGCAGTTCTTC.

This clonotype was picked up many times. The rearrangement joins TRBV5-6 to TRBJ2-1; D remains ambiguous. Germline lookup yields CDR1 SGHDT and CDR2 YYEEEE. The CDR3 totals 13 residues. The ends were cut back, 2 bases at V and 4 bases at J, with 7 bases in the middle. This chain's CDR3 is CASSFNIYNEQFF. The CDR3 DNA reads as TGTGCCAGCAGCTTTAACATATACAATGAGCAGTTCTTC. Variable domain in full (rest from reference TRBV5-6 and TRBJ2-1): DAGVTQSPTHLIKTRGQQVTLRCSPKSGHDTVSWYQQALGQGPQFIFQYYEEEERQRGNFPDRFSGHQFPNYSSELNVNALLLGDSALYLCASSFNIYNEQFFGPGTRLTVL.

This clonotype came up many times. The genes are TRBV20-1 and TRBJ2-5; TRBD2 matches 8 bases. Germline trimming cut 5 bases from V and 5 bases from J; bases unmatched to any gene: 10. CDR3 length: 14 amino acids. Germline loops: CDR1 DFQATT, CDR2 SNEGSKA (reference sequence). As DNA, the CDR3 is TGCAGTGCTGCTCACGGGAGGGCCGTTGAGACCCAGTACTTC. It yields the protein CSAAHGRAVETQYF.

This clonotype has more than one count but fewer than ten. V usage is TRBV6-5 and J usage is TRBJ2-3; 8 nucleotides match TRBD2. V was pared by 2 bases and J by 1 base, with 2 bases of the junction left unmatched. There are 15 residues in the CDR3. Germline CDR1 and CDR2: MNHEY and SVGAGI. The CDR3 is CASSYVRGGTDTQYF. The CDR3 bases are TGTGCCAGCAGTTACGTGCGGGGGGGCACAGATACGCAGTATTTT.

For this clonotype: This sequence may be a read error, since a much larger clone differs from it by one base. The chain has TRBV5-1 and TRBJ2-7; 8 bases are a match to TRBD2. The CDR3 totals 15 residues. Germline V lookup: CDR1 SGHRS, CDR2 YFSETQ. The junction had 8 bases not matched to a gene; V was cut back by 0 bases and J by 6 bases. The CDR3 spells CASSLVGAGVFEQYF. Here the CDR3 DNA reads TGCGCCAGCAGCTTGGTGGGAGCGGGAGTCTTCGAGCAGTACTTC.

This clonotype was seen many times. The V gene is TRBV7-9, the J gene TRBJ1-2, with TRBD1 as a possible D gene (5 bases). Germline CDR1 and CDR2: SEHNR and FQNEAQ (reference sequence). Between the trimmed V and J ends, which lost 5 bases and 8 bases, there was a span of 21 bases. The CDR3 contains 15 residues. This CDR3 reads CASSTQQVTWGGYTF. In DNA, the CDR3 is TGTGCCAGCAGCACGCAACAGGTGACTTGGGGAGGCTACACCTTC.